This TCR beta chain is drawn from a study of T cell responses to AZD1222 COVID-19 vaccine. To note about this clone: Its cognate antigen is unknown.

The repertoire was sequenced with immunoSEQ multiplex PCR; TCRdb's copy has only in-frame clones and lacks some. The table lists 95,000 to 100,000 clones, roughly nine tenths of them singletons. Broader study findings: There were mostly white British donors and more females than males, and clonal diversity was possibly underestimated. Spike as a whole was targeted by vaccine-associated CD4 TCRs, dominant at 160-218 and 743-854.

This sequence was found in an adult in good health. Material: peripheral blood, obtained on day 0 of AZD1222 vaccination.

CDR3 sequence (DNA): TGTGCCAGCTCACCACCGGGGACTAGGGCGGGGGAGCAGTACTTC. This sequence encodes CASSPPGTRAGEQYF. The chain carries TRBV18 and TRBJ2-7; 8 bases match TRBD2. The ends lost 0 bases at V and 7 bases at J; junction bases unmatched: 8. The CDR3 covers 15 residues. The germline CDR1 and CDR2 sequences are KGHSH and LQKENI.